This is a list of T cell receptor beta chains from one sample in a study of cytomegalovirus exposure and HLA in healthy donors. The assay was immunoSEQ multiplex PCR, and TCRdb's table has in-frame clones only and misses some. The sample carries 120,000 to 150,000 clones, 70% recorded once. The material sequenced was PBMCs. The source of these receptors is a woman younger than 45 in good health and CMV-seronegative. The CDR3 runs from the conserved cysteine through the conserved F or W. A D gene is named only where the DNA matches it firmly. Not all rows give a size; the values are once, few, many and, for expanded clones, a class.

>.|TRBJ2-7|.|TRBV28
CASSLAAGVSYEQYF
TGTGCCAGCAGTTTAGCGGCAGGGGTGTCCTACGAGCAGTACTTC
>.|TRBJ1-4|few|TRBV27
CASSLKRDSLNEKLFF
TGTGCCAGCAGTCTTAAAAGGGACTCTCTTAATGAAAAACTGTTTTTT
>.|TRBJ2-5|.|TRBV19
CASSIVHSTETQYF
TGTGCCAGTAGTATAGTTCACAGCACGGAGACCCAGTACTTC
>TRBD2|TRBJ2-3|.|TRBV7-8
CASSRSSGNTDTQYF
TGTGCCAGCAGCCGAAGTAGCGGGAACACAGATACGCAGTATTTT
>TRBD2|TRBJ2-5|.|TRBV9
CASSGGTSGTGWKETQYF
TGTGCCAGCAGCGGGGGGACTAGCGGGACGGGGTGGAAAGAGACCCAGTACTTC
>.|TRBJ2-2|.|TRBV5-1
CASSLIALGTGELFF
TGCGCCAGCAGCTTGATAGCGCTGGGCACCGGGGAGCTGTTTTTT
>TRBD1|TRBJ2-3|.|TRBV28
CASSSRDRAFSADTQYF
TGTGCCAGCAGTAGCCGAGACAGGGCTTTTTCCGCAGATACGCAGTATTTT
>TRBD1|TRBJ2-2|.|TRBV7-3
CASSPGTETGELFF
TGTGCCAGCAGCCCGGGGACAGAAACCGGGGAGCTGTTTTTT
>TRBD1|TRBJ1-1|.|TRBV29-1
CSVEGQLNTEAFF
TGCAGCGTCGAGGGACAGCTGAACACTGAAGCTTTCTTT
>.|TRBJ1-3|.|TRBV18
CASSPVAQSGNTIYF
TGTGCCAGCTCACCAGTTGCACAGTCAGGAAACACCATATATTTT
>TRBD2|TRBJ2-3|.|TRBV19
CASSTLPSGLAGGLHTQYF
TGTGCCAGTAGTACCCTACCCTCCGGACTAGCGGGAGGACTACATACGCAGTATTTT
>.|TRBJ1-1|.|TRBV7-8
CASSLGRTVPEAFF
TGTGCCAGCAGCTTAGGACGGACAGTACCTGAAGCTTTCTTT
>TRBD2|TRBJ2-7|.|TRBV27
CASSTRGASGRYEQYF
TGTGCCAGCAGTACCCGTGGGGCTAGCGGACGGTACGAGCAGTACTTC
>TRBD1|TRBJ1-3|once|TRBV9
CASSVVPDRVGNTIYF
TGTGCCAGCAGCGTAGTCCCGGACAGGGTTGGAAACACCATATATTTT
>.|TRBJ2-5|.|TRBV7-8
CASSPRPVGGAGETQYF
TGTGCCAGCAGCCCCCGGCCGGTTGGAGGGGCCGGCGAGACCCAGTACTTC
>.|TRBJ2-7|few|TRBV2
CASSDSQGNYEQYF
TGTGCCAGCAGTGATTCACAGGGAAACTACGAGCAGTACTTC
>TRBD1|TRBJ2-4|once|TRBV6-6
CASTLTGGSNIQYF
TGTGCCAGCACCCTGACAGGGGGCTCGAACATTCAGTACTTC
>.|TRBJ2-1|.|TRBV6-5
CASSSTPPVTNEQFF
TGTGCCAGCAGTTCCACCCCTCCAGTAACCAATGAGCAGTTCTTC
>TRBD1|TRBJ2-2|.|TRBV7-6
CASSEQGAETGELFF
TGTGCCAGCAGCGAACAGGGGGCCGAGACCGGGGAGCTGTTTTTT
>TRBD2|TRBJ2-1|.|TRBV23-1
CAGQQRPQQTGRPREVTYNEQFF
TGCGCCGGCCAGCAGCGCCCCCAACAGACAGGTCGTCCGCGGGAGGTTACCTACAATGAGCAGTTCTTC
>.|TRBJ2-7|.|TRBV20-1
CSAPRVDEQYF
TGCAGTGCCCCTCGGGTCGACGAGCAGTACTTC
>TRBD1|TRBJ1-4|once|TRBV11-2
CASSFWDRGSEKLFF
TGTGCCAGCAGCTTTTGGGACAGGGGAAGTGAAAAACTGTTTTTT
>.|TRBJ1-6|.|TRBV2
CASSDRILQGPDSPLHF
TGTGCCAGCAGTGACCGTATTCTGCAGGGGCCGGATTCACCCCTCCACTTT
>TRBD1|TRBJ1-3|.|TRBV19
CASTQGARGNTIYF
TGTGCCAGTACCCAGGGGGCGCGAGGAAACACCATATATTTT
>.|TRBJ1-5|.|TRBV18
CASSREADSNQPQHF
TGTGCCAGCTCAAGAGAGGCGGATAGCAATCAGCCCCAGCATTTT